These 21 T cell receptor beta chains share one sample of origin, sequenced in a study of T-cell memory formation after mild COVID-19. MiXCR, applied by TCRdb to the 5' RACE reads, yields one record per CDR3 protein. The top ten clones hold about 23% of a sample with approximately 260,000 distinct CDR3 sequences, 15% to 20% of them seen once. Sequencing used PBMCs or a T cell subset sorted from them (not recorded which). The receptors derive from a man between 18 and 35 years old who had mild COVID-19 (a few samples of this study predate the infection). Cell type and time point are not known.

This clonotype has only a few counts. The chain is built from TRBV6-2 or TRBV6-3 and TRBJ1-2; no firm D call. V was clipped by 5 bases and J by 5 bases, with 12 bases between them. The CDR3 is 13 amino acids. Germline CDR1 reads MNHEY; CDR2 reads SVGEGT. DNA of the CDR3: TGTGCCAGCAGTAAAGATGAGATTTATGGCTACACCTTC. It specifies CASSKDEIYGYTF.

This clonotype was observed a handful of times. V gene TRBV10-1 combines with J gene TRBJ2-3; 8 bases are shared with TRBD2. Trimming cost V 6 bases and J 4 bases; bases outside gene matches: 6. CDR1 and CDR2 (germline): WNHNN, SYGVQD (reference sequence). This CDR3 is 14 amino acids long. Here the CDR3 reads CASRRGLGADTQYF. The CDR3 bases are TGCGCCAGCAGGAGGGGACTAGGGGCAGATACGCAGTATTTT.

This clonotype was seen a few times. The rearrangement uses TRBV4-3 and TRBJ1-2; possibly TRBD1 for D (6 bases). V was pared by 0 bases and J by 5 bases, with 16 bases between. CDR3 length equals 16 residues. Germline CDR1 and CDR2: LGHNA and YSLEER. The CDR3 here is CASSQEVSWQGYGYTF. For the CDR3, the DNA is TGCGCCAGCAGCCAAGAGGTGTCGTGGCAGGGGTATGGCTACACCTTC.

This clonotype has at least ten counts. The chain links TRBV4-1 to TRBJ2-7; a possible D gene is TRBD2 (6 bases). The germline gives CDR1 MGHRA, CDR2 YSYEKL. This CDR3 region has 14 residues. Trimming stripped 0 bases from V and 6 bases from J, with 12 bases between. The CDR3 nucleotides are TGCGCCAGCAGCCAAGATTCGCGGGAAGGCGAGCAGTACTTC. Amino acids: CASSQDSREGEQYF.

The V and J genes are TRBV20-1 and TRBJ1-6; TRBD1 matches at 8 bases. V gave up 0 bases and J gave up 10 bases; unmatched junction bases: 14. This CDR3 has 17 residues. The V gene's germline CDR1 is DFQATT and CDR2 SNEGSKA (reference sequence). The CDR3 DNA reads TGCAGTGCTAGAGATGAGGGTCGCAGGGGGCTGGAGTCACCCCTCCACTTT. Its translation is CSARDEGRRGLESPLHF.

This clonotype was picked up many times. J is TRBJ2-1 and V is TRBV29-1; D is unclear. Germline-derived CDR1 and CDR2 are SQVTM and ANQGSEA. The CDR3 consists of 12 residues. The CDR3 nucleotides are TGCAGTTCTGAGGCGGTTTACAATGAGCAGTTCTTC. Residues: CSSEAVYNEQFF.

The chain is built from TRBV18 and TRBJ2-4, with TRBD1 identical over 7 bases. CDR3 length: 15 amino acids. Germline CDR1 reads KGHSH; CDR2 reads LQKENI. Unmatched junction bases numbered 10, after V lost 3 bases and J lost 8 bases. The CDR3 protein is CASSPPQGSRDIQYF. The CDR3 DNA sequence: TGTGCCAGCTCACCTCCACAGGGGAGTAGGGACATTCAGTACTTC.

Points on this clonotype: Its ends do not fully match the called genes, so a read error is possible. V gene TRBV4-1 combines with J gene TRBJ1-2; tentatively, D is TRBD1 (5 bases). Per the germline V gene, CDR1 is MGHRA and CDR2 is YSYEKL. This CDR3 contains 15 residues. The CDR3 loop reads CASSLSEGTRPYCRF. The CDR3 nucleotides read TGCGCCAGCAGCCTCAGCGAGGGGACTCGACCCTACTGTCGCTTC.

V and J are TRBV7-6 and TRBJ1-1; D is unclear. This CDR3 comprises 15 residues. Trimming pared 4 bases from V and 4 bases from J, leaving 16 bases between. The germline V gene has CDR1 SGHVS and CDR2 FNYEAQ. CDR3 in amino acids: CASSSAGILSTEAFF. Written as DNA, the CDR3 is TGTGCCAGCAGCTCGGCGGGGATATTGAGCACTGAAGCTTTCTTT.

This clonotype was counted only a few times. The chain couples TRBV9 to TRBJ2-7; no clear D. Germline V gene data show CDR1 as SGDLS and CDR2 as YYNGEE. The V end was cut by 4 bases, the J end by 0 bases, with 14 bases between. The CDR3 is 15 amino acids. The CDR3: CASSLSTASSYEQYF. The CDR3, as DNA: TGTGCCAGCAGCCTCAGCACCGCCAGCTCCTACGAGCAGTACTTC.

The CDR3 DNA follows: TGTGCCAGCAGCTTAGTTCCTTTTCTAGCGGGGGGATCCAATGAGCAGTTCTTC. Protein sequence: CASSLVPFLAGGSNEQFF. The V and J genes are TRBV11-1 and TRBJ2-1, with 11 bases matching TRBD2. The CDR3 extends over 18 amino acids. Germline V gene lookup returns CDR1 SGHAT and CDR2 FQDESV (reference sequence). The ends lost 1 base at V and 6 bases at J; junction bases unmatched: 11.

This sequence joins TRBV12-3 or TRBV12-4 and TRBJ2-7; 8 bases agree with TRBD1. This CDR3 spans 14 amino acids. V trimming: 3 bases; J trimming: 3 bases; junction bases outside the gene matches: 4. CDR3 in amino acids: CASSFEQGVYEQYF. CDR3 bases: TGTGCCAGCAGTTTTGAACAGGGGGTCTACGAGCAGTACTTC.

In its sample, this clonotype was seen a few times. The chain employs TRBV20-1 and TRBJ2-1, with 10 nucleotides matching TRBD2. The V segment lost 5 bases and the J segment 0 bases; nucleotides outside the gene matches: 4. Germline V gene lookup returns CDR1 DFQATT and CDR2 SNEGSKA (reference sequence). The CDR3 runs 15 residues. The CDR3 sequence is CSADSGGSSYNEQFF. The CDR3 nucleotides are TGCAGTGCTGATAGCGGGGGGAGCTCCTACAATGAGCAGTTCTTC.

This rearrangement joins TRBV29-1 to TRBJ2-7; D remains unclear. Trimming took 5 bases from V and 5 from J, leaving 16 bases between them. Germline CDR1 reads SQVTM; CDR2 reads ANQGSEA. This CDR3 is 13 amino acids long. The chain's CDR3 is CSVHLATFNEQYF. CDR3 coding DNA: TGCAGCGTTCATCTGGCGACTTTTAACGAGCAGTACTTC.

The V and J genes are TRBV27 and TRBJ2-1, with TRBD2 matching 12 bases. Germline V gene sequence: CDR1 MNHEY, CDR2 SMNVEV (reference sequence). V dropped 4 bases and J dropped 8; count of bases not matched to a gene: 12. The CDR3 totals 17 residues. The CDR3 DNA is TGTGCCAGCAGTTATGGGCTAGCGGGGGGGAGAAGGCATGAGCAGTTCTTC. Encoded protein: CASSYGLAGGRRHEQFF.

This clonotype was observed at least ten times. The rearrangement uses TRBV11-2 and TRBJ2-5; 8 bases match TRBD2. J lost 5 bases, V lost 5 bases, and 7 bases had no gene match. The CDR3 totals 14 residues. Germline CDR1 SGHAT, CDR2 FQNNGV. The DNA for the CDR3 is TGTGCCAGCAGCCAAATAGCGGGGATGGAGACCCAGTACTTC. Translation gives CASSQIAGMETQYF.

J is TRBJ2-3 and V is TRBV4-1, with 13 positions matching TRBD2. The germline CDR1 and CDR2 sequences are MGHRA and YSYEKL. This CDR3 spans 15 amino acids. The junction had 5 bases not matched to a gene; V was cut back by 6 bases and J by 5 bases. The chain's CDR3 is CASRPTSGGGDTQYF. In nucleotides, the CDR3 is TGCGCCAGCAGGCCAACTAGCGGGGGGGGAGATACGCAGTATTTT.

This clonotype was detected a few times. The chain links TRBV5-1 to TRBJ1-5; no clear D gene. This CDR3 contains 14 residues. The V end lost 4 bases, the J end lost 4 bases, and 12 bases lay between the germline ends. Germline V gene data show CDR1 as SGHRS and CDR2 as YFSETQ. CDR3 nucleotide sequence: TGCGCCAGCAGCGTGGGAGGAACAAATCAGCCCCAGCATTTT. Its translation is CASSVGGTNQPQHF.

The chain has TRBV5-1 and TRBJ1-1; D ambiguous. The CDR3 runs 13 residues. V was trimmed by 6 bases and J by 4 bases, leaving 13 bases between them. The germline V gene encodes CDR1 SGHRS and CDR2 YFSETQ. Written as DNA, the CDR3 is TGCGCCAGCAAAAAGGGTTCAGGCACTGAAGCTTTCTTT. Protein product: CASKKGSGTEAFF.

The chain is built from TRBV9 and TRBJ1-3; D is undetermined. Germline V gene lookup returns CDR1 SGDLS and CDR2 YYNGEE. The CDR3 covers 15 residues. Trimming pared 0 bases from V and 4 bases from J, leaving 11 bases between. The chain's CDR3 is CASSVAGEMGNTIYF. The CDR3 bases are TGTGCCAGCAGCGTAGCGGGTGAAATGGGAAACACCATATATTTT.

This clonotype appeared a few times. The chain is built from TRBV20-1 and TRBJ2-7; 8 bases agree with TRBD1. The CDR3 is 14 residues long. V dropped 0 bases and J dropped 6; count of bases not matched to a gene: 7. CDR1 DFQATT and CDR2 SNEGSKA come from the germline V gene (reference sequence). CDR3 region: CSARDPQGVGEQYV. The CDR3, as DNA: TGCAGTGCTAGAGACCCACAGGGGGTCGGCGAGCAGTACGTC.